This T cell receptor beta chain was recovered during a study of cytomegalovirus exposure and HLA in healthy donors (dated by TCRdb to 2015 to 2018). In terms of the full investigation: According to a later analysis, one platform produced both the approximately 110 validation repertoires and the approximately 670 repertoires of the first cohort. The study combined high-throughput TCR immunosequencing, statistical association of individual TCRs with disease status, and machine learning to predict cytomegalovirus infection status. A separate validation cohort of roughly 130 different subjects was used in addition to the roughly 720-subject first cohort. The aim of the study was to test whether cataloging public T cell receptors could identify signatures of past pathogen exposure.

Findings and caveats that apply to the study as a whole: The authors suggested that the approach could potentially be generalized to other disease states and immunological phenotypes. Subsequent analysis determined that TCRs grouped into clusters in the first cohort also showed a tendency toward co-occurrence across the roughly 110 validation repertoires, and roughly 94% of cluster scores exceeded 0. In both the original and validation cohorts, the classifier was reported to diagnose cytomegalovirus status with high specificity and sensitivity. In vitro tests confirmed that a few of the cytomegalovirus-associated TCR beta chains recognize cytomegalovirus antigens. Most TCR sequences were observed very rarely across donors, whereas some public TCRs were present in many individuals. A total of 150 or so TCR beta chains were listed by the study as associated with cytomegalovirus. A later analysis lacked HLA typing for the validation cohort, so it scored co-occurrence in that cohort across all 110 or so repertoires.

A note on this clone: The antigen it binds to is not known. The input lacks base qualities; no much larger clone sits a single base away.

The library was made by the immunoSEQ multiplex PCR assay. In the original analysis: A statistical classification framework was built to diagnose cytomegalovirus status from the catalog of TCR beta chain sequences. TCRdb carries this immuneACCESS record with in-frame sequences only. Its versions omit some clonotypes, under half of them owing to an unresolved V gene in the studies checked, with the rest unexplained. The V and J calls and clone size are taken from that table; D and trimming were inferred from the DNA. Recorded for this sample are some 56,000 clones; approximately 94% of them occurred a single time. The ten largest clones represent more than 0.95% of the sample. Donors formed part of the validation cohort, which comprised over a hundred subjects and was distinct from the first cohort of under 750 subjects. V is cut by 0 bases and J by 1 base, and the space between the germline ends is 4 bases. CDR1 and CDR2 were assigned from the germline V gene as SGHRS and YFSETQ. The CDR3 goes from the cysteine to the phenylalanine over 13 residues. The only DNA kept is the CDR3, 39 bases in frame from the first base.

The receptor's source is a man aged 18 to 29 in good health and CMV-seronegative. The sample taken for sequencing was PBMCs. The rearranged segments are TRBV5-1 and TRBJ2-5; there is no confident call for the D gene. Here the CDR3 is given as CASSLASQETQYF. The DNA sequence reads TGCGCCAGCAGCTTGGCCAGCCAAGAGACCCAGTACTTC.